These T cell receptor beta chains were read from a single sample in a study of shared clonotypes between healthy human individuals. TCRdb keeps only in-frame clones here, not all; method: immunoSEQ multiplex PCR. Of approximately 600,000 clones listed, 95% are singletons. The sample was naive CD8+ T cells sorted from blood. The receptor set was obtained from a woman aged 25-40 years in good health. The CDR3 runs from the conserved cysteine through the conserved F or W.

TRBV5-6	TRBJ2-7	CASSTQGQSYEQYF
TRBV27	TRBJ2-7	CASSTGQNEQYF
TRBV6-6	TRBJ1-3	CASNTGGSGNTIYF
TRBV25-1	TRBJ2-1	CASRVGTGDNEQFF
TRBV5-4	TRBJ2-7	CASSEGGSYEQYF
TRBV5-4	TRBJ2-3	CASSLVGSGRARDTQYF
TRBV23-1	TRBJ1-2	CASSSRPRVVYGYTF
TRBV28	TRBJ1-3	CASSCQTGNCGNTIYF
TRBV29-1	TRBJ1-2	CSVGGREGSYYGYTF
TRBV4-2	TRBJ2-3	CASSPESLRTSTDTQYF
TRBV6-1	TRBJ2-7	CASSEIAGGPYEQYF
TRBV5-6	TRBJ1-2	CASSLGRDYGYTF
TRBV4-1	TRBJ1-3	CASSQGDSGNTIYF
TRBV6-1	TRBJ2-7	CASSTRDGFYEQYF
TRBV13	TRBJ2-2	CASSPPPGRNTGELFF
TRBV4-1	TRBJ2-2	CASSDGQGGTGELFF
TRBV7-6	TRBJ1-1	CASSLTQGARTEAFF
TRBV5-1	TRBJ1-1	CASTIGTATEAFF
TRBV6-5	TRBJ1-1	CASSYSHRNTEAFF
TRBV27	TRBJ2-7	CASSPSLGPFSYEQYF
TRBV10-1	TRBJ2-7	CASSARVGSYEQYF
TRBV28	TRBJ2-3	CASSLAGATDTQYF
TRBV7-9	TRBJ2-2	CASSSGRWMSTGELFF
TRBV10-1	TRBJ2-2	CASSDILGNTGELFF
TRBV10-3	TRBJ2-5	CAISESPREGETQYF
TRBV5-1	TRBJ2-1	CASSLGILVHTSGASPAHEQFF
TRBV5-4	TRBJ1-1	CASSLGLGTEAFF
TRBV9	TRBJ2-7	CASSVSPGGPAYEQYF
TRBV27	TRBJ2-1	CASSSTSGRADEQFF
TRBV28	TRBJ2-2	CASSSPGTGELFF
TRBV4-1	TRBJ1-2	CASSPTNEGRLYGYTF
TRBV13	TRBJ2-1	CASSQPSLNEQFF
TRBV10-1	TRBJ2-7	CASSAGQVYEQYF
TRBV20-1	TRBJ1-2	CSATERHGYTF
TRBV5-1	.	CASSRWTSSNEQYF
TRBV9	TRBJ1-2	CASSVGTESIYGYTF
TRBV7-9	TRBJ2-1	CASSPEGGRNEQFF
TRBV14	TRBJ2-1	CASSQKTGTGQFF
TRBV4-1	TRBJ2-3	CASSPATSTDTQYF
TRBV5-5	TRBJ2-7	CASSWTSGTYEQYF
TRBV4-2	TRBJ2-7	CASSHWTSGSQGEQYF
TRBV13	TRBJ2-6	CASSLEYRSGANVLTF
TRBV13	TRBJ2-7	CASSQGLASSYEQYF
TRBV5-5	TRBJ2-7	CASSFILAAYEQYF
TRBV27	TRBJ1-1	CASSLGGQRTEAFF
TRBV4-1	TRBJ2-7	CASREGSEQYF
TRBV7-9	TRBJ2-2	CASRAGSPGELFF
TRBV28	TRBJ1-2	CASSSARDKEWGYGYTF
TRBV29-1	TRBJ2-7	CSVEDRSTGEQYF
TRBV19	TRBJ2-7	CASSARGNSYEQYF
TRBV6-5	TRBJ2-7	CASMRDDTSEQYF
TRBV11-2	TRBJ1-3	CASSLNLGNTIYF
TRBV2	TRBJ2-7	CASSGGNWAYEQYF
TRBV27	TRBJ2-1	CASSLVSYNEQFF
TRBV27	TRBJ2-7	CASSHGQNYEQYF
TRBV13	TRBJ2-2	CASSSALATDPFF
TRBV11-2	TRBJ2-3	CASSSRDRYTDTQYF
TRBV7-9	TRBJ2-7	CASSVQGNWEQYF